This TCR beta chain was identified in a study of T-cell memory formation after mild COVID-19. Study results and caveats: Nothing showed for sure that second-wave clones peaking on day 37 were SARS-CoV-2 specific. Balance between CD4 and CD8 was seen in clones contracting day 15 to 85, and a CD4+ lean was seen in later expanders. Some SARS-CoV-2-responding clones were already detected in memory before infection. Contracting clones localized mainly to CM and EM when CD4+ and mainly to EMRA when CD8+.

This clonotype was seen ten or more times. The antigen is undetermined. Each CDR3 protein gets one entry after TCRdb re-called the 5' RACE reads with MiXCR. Altogether about 420,000 distinct CDR3 sequences are present, less than 25% being singletons, with the ten largest covering about an eighth. The CDR3 sequence is 13 residues long. Trimming left V 5 bases short and J 4 bases short, with 9 bases between. Germline CDR1 reads SGHVS; CDR2 reads FNYEAQ. The sequencing sample was made of PBMCs or a T cell subset sorted from them (not recorded which). This chain joins TRBV7-6 and TRBJ2-1; maybe TRBD1 (5 bases). The clonotype was recovered from an adult woman who had mild COVID-19 (a few samples of this study predate the infection). Cell type and time point are not known. In DNA form, the CDR3 reads TGTGCCAGCAGCAACAGACAGTACAATGAGCAGTTCTTC. It encodes CASSNRQYNEQFF.